The 12 T cell receptor beta chains below come from one sample, sequenced in a study of cytomegalovirus exposure and HLA in healthy donors. Primers for the PCR totalled 60 Vbeta and 13 Jbeta. Method: immunoSEQ multiplex PCR; TCRdb's copy keeps in-frame clones and lacks some. The table has some 200,000 clones, about four fifths seen once; the top ten hold 0.098%. Sequences were obtained from PBMCs. The receptors shown here come from a boy aged 2 to 10 in good health and CMV-seronegative.

This chain joins TRBV5-6 and TRBJ2-1, with 13 bases fitting TRBD2. Germline lookup yields CDR1 SGHDT and CDR2 YYEEEE. V was pared by 4 bases and J by 4 bases, with 2 bases of the junction left unmatched. The CDR3 contains 15 residues. As DNA, the CDR3 is TGTGCCAGCAGCCAGGGACTAGCGGGGTACAATGAGCAGTTCTTC. This gives the protein CASSQGLAGYNEQFF. The full variable domain, rest sourced from reference TRBV5-6 and TRBJ2-1, is DAGVTQSPTHLIKTRGQQVTLRCSPKSGHDTVSWYQQALGQGPQFIFQYYEEEERQRGNFPDRFSGHQFPNYSSELNVNALLLGDSALYLCASSQGLAGYNEQFFGPGTRLTVL.

V and J are TRBV5-1 and TRBJ2-7; D unresolved. CDR3 size: 13 residues. The V end lost 0 bases, the J end lost 2 bases, and 6 bases lay between the germline ends. CDR1 is SGHRS, CDR2 YFSETQ, per germline. The CDR3 reads CASSLETTYEQYF. The CDR3 nucleotides read TGCGCCAGCAGCTTGGAGACAACCTACGAGCAGTACTTC.

This chain joins TRBV4-1 and TRBJ1-2, with D unresolved. Trimming took off 4 bases at V and 6 bases at J, with 12 bases between the two ends. Germline V gives CDR1 MGHRA, CDR2 YSYEKL. This CDR3 region has 13 residues. In nucleotides, the CDR3 is TGCGCCAGCAGCCCATCGACACCCGATGGCTACACCTTC. This encodes CASSPSTPDGYTF.

The V call is TRBV6-5, the J call TRBJ1-1, with 8 bases aligning to TRBD1. The germline CDR1 and CDR2 sequences are MNHEY and SVGAGI. Losses at the gene ends were 4 bases for V and 7 bases for J; bases not matched to a gene: 8. The CDR3 runs to 14 residues. The CDR3 nucleotides read TGTGCCAGCAGTTCGGGACAGGCAAGAGGTGAAGCTTTCTTT. Protein: CASSSGQARGEAFF.

The chain combines TRBV9 with TRBJ2-1; TRBD2 matches at 7 bases. The junction had 4 bases not matched to a gene; V was cut back by 0 bases and J by 7 bases. CDR1 is SGDLS and CDR2 is YYNGEE in the germline V gene. CDR3 length equals 14 residues. The CDR3 loop is CASSVEASGNEQFF. The DNA for the CDR3 is TGTGCCAGCAGCGTAGAGGCTAGCGGTAATGAGCAGTTCTTC.

This clone was seen just once. This chain connects TRBV5-4 to TRBJ1-1, with TRBD1 as a possible D gene (5 bases). The CDR3 runs 15 residues. Trimming pared 4 bases from V and 1 base from J, leaving 14 bases between. Germline assignment: CDR1 SGHNT and CDR2 YYREEE (reference sequence). For the CDR3, the DNA is TGTGCCAGCAGCCGCCATGGGGCAGGGAACACTGAAGCTTTCTTT. Translating gives CASSRHGAGNTEAFF.

The rearrangement joins TRBV4-1 to TRBJ1-4; no reliable D call. The CDR3 extends over 15 amino acids. The V end was cut by 5 bases, the J end by 8 bases, with 18 bases between. Germline V CDR1 and CDR2: MGHRA, YSYEKL. CDR3 sequence: CASSEIESLREKLFF. The CDR3 DNA reads TGCGCCAGCAGCGAAATCGAATCTTTGAGGGAAAAACTGTTTTTT.

In DNA form, the CDR3 reads TGTGCTAGTGGCACCGGGACACCTAGCACAGATACGCAGTATTTT. Translation gives CASGTGTPSTDTQYF. The chain joins TRBV12-5 to TRBJ2-3; tentatively, D is TRBD1 (6 bases). CDR1 is LGHNT, CDR2 FRNRAP, per germline. Trimming pared 6 bases from V and 0 bases from J, leaving 13 bases between. CDR3 size: 15 residues.

CDR3 nucleotide sequence: TGTGCCAGCAGCTTACGGGGTAACACTGAAGCTTTCTTT. Translated, it gives CASSLRGNTEAFF. The V and J genes are TRBV7-9 and TRBJ1-1; D is unclear. The V gene lost 2 bases and the J gene lost 2 bases, with 6 bases spanning the gap. The CDR3 length is 13 residues. The germline CDR1 and CDR2 sequences are SEHNR and FQNEAQ (reference sequence).

This chain uses TRBV7-3 with TRBJ1-2, with a weak D call TRBD1 (5 bases). The CDR3 is 13 residues long. Deletions cut 2 bases from V and 4 bases from J, with 8 bases between. Germline CDR1 is SGHTA and CDR2 is FQGTGA. The CDR3 loop reads CASSLLGGYGYTF. The CDR3 DNA sequence: TGTGCCAGCAGCTTATTGGGGGGCTATGGCTACACCTTC. The full variable domain, with the rest looked up from reference TRBV7-3 and TRBJ1-2, is GAGVSQTPSNKVTEKGKYVELRCDPISGHTALYWYRQSLGQGPEFLIYFQGTGAADDSGLPNDRFFAVRPEGSVSTLKIQRTERGDSAVYLCASSLLGGYGYTFGSGTRLTVV.

V gene TRBV5-1 combines with J gene TRBJ2-7, with TRBD2 as a possible D gene (5 bases). Trimming stripped 0 bases from V and 3 bases from J, with 10 bases between. The CDR3 is 14 amino acids. Germline CDR1 SGHRS, CDR2 YFSETQ. The CDR3 reads CASSLEEGDYEQYF. The CDR3, as DNA: TGCGCCAGCAGCTTGGAAGAGGGTGACTACGAGCAGTACTTC.

This chain uses TRBV6-5 with TRBJ1-4, with D tentatively TRBD1 (5 bases). CDR3 size: 15 residues. V dropped 6 bases and J dropped 4 bases, with 15 bases sitting between them. Germline V gene lookup returns CDR1 MNHEY and CDR2 SVGAGI. The CDR3 coding sequence is TGTGCCAGCAGCGTGACGGGACTGAGTAATGAAAAACTGTTTTTT. Its protein is CASSVTGLSNEKLFF.